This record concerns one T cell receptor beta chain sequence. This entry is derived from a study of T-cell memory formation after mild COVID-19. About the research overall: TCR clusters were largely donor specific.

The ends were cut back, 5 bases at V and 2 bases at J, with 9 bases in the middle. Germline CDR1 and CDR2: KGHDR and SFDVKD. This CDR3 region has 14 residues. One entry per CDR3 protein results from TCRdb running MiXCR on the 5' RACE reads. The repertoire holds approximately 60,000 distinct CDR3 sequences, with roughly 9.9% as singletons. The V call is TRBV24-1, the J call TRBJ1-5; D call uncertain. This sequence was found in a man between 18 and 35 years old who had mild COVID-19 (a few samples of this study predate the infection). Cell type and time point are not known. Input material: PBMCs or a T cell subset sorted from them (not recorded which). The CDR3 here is CATSAPDGNQPQHF. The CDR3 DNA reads TGTGCCACCAGTGCCCCCGACGGCAATCAGCCCCAGCATTTT.